Each of the 2 T cell receptor beta chains below was sequenced from the same sample in a study of T cells expressing NK-cell markers. Using the 5' RACE reads, TCRdb records one entry per CDR3 protein without DNA. The sample totals approximately 150,000 distinct CDR3 sequences. Sequencing input: blood T cells: a sorted CD56 or NKG2C T cell subset, CD4+ or CD8+ T cells, or bulk PBMC T cells (not recorded which). These receptors were obtained from a man aged 18 to 30 in good health.

This sequence joins TRBV29-1 and TRBJ2-1; TCRdb designates TRBD2, a call that cannot be tested without DNA. Germline CDR1 SQVTM, CDR2 ANQGSEA. The CDR3 has 11 residues. Here the CDR3 reads CMWTSGNEQFF.

The chain carries TRBV24-1 and TRBJ2-2; the D call of TRBD1 rests on TCRdb alone, since no DNA is present to check it. The V gene's germline CDR1 is KGHDR and CDR2 SFDVKD. The CDR3 totals 17 residues. CDR3 sequence: CATSEDRQGLNTGELFF.